This T cell receptor beta chain was observed in a study of T-cell reconstitution after alpha-beta-depleted transplantation in children. CDR1 is MNHGY, CDR2 SVAAGI, per germline. CDR3 length: 13 residues. V was clipped by 3 bases and J by 9 bases, with 12 bases between them. The table lists this clonotype with many counts. Antigen: not known. Study outcomes and limitations: Fresh T-cell production supplied most of the T-cell counts and diversity seen one year after transplant. The origin of alpha-beta T cells about two months after transplant was reportedly several hundred expanded graft clones.

Unique molecular identifiers featured in how the TCRbeta library was prepared. TCRdb ran MiXCR on the PCR reads and lists one entry per CDR3 protein. The table has about 140,000 distinct CDR3 sequences, 8% to 10% seen once; the top ten hold 18%. The sample consisted of PBMCs, mostly from graft donor cells, taken 180 days after TCRalphabeta/CD19-depleted stem cell transplant. The TCR comes from a female patient younger than 10 who had a stem cell transplant for congenital amegakaryocytic thrombocytopenia, so the T cells may come from the graft donor. The J gene is TRBJ2-1, the V gene TRBV6-9, with a tentative D call TRBD1 (6 bases). The CDR3: CASSYKLRGEQFF. CDR3 nucleotides: TGTGCCAGCAGTTACAAACTCAGGGGTGAGCAGTTCTTC.